Shown below are 5 T cell receptor beta chains from a single sample sequenced in a study of OX40 agonist ivuxolimab in advanced cancers. Sequencing used immunoSEQ multiplex PCR; TCRdb keeps in-frame clones, though not all of them. Among tens of thousands of clones listed, approximately 78% were seen once. Sequenced material: CD4+ or CD8+ T cells sorted from blood, taken in a trial of the OX40 agonist ivuxolimab. The receptors derive from an adult with an advanced solid tumor such as melanoma, head and neck, liver or kidney cancer.

This clone was picked up one time. A read error may account for a junction end that differs from germline. The rearrangement links TRBV6-1 to TRBJ2-1, with TRBD2 matching over 9 bases. Germline assignment: CDR1 MNHNS and CDR2 SASEGT. The CDR3 has 15 residues. The CDR3 nucleotides are TGTGCCAGCAGTAAAGCGGGGGGATCCTACAATGAGCAGTTCTTC. Residues: CASSKAGGSYNEQFF.

The chain uses TRBV5-8 and TRBJ1-2; D remains unclear. V lost 0 bases and J lost 0, with 9 bases in between. Germline values: CDR1 SGHTS, CDR2 YDEGEE. This CDR3 has 15 amino acids. The CDR3 is CASSLAQTTNYGYTF. The DNA of the CDR3 is TGTGCCAGCAGCTTGGCTCAGACCACTAACTATGGCTACACCTTC.

V and J are TRBV6-1 and TRBJ2-3; 8 bases agree with TRBD1. CDR1 is MNHNS and CDR2 is SASEGT in the germline V gene. The CDR3 extends over 13 amino acids. The V segment lost 4 bases and the J segment 6 bases; nucleotides outside the gene matches: 3. The CDR3 coding sequence is TGTGCCAGCAGTGCAGGGGGCCGGGATACGCAGTATTTT. Encoded protein: CASSAGGRDTQYF.

V usage is TRBV11-1 and J usage is TRBJ2-1; D gene unclear. Germline V lookup: CDR1 SGHAT, CDR2 FQDESV (reference sequence). The CDR3 is 13 residues long. V was pared by 4 bases and J by 8 bases, with 12 bases between. The DNA for the CDR3 is TGTGCCAGCAGCTCCCTCGTTCGGGATGAGCAGTTCTTC. It translates to CASSSLVRDEQFF.

The chain combines TRBV6-1 with TRBJ1-2, with D perhaps matching TRBD1 (5 bases). In germline, CDR1 is MNHNS, CDR2 SASEGT. V was trimmed by 2 bases and J by 3 bases, leaving 10 bases between them. CDR3 length: 14 residues. Here the CDR3 reads CASSEFQGDYGYTF. Here the CDR3 DNA reads TGTGCCAGCAGTGAATTCCAGGGAGACTATGGCTACACCTTC.